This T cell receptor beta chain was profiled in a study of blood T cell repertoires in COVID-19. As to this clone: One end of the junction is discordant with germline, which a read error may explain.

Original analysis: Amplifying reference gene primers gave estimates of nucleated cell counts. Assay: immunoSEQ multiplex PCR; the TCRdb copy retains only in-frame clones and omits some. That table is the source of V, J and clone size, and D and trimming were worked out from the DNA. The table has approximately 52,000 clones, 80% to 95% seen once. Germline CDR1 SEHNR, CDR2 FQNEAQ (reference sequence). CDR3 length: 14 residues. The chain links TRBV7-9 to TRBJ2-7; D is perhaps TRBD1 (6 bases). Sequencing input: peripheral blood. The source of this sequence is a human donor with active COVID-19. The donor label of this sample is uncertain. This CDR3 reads CASTLPLAGVEQYF. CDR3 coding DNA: TGTGCCAGCACCTTACCCCTAGCAGGGGTCGAGCAGTACTTC.